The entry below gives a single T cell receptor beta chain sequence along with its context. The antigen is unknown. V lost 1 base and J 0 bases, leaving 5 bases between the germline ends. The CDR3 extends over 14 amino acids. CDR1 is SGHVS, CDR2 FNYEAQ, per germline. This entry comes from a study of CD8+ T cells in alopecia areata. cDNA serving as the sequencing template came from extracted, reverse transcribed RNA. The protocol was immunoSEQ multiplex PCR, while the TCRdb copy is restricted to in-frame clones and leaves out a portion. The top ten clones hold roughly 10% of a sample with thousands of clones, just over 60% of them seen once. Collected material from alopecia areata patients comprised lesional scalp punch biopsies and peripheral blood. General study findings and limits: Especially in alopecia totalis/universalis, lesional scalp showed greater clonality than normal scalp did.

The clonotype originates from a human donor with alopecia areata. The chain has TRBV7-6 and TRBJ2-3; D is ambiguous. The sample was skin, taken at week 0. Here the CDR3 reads CASSLGWSTDTQYF. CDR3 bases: TGTGCCAGCAGCTTAGGATGGAGCACAGATACGCAGTATTTT.